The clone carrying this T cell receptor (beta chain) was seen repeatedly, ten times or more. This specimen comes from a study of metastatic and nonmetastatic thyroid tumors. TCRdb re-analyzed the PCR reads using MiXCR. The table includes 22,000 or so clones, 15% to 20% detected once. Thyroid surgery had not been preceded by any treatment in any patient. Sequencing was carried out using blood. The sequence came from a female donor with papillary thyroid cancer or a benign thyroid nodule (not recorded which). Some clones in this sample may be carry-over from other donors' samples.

CDR3 protein: CATSDGNRDRGHGYTF. The CDR3 coding sequence is TGTGCCACCAGTGATGGAAACCGGGACAGGGGCCATGGCTACACCTTC. This chain links TRBV24-1 with TRBJ1-2, with TRBD1 identical over 10 bases. V shed 3 bases, J shed 6 bases, and the junction held 9 bases outside the gene matches. Germline V CDR1 and CDR2: KGHDR, SFDVKD. The CDR3 runs to 16 residues.